Listed below are T cell receptor beta chains from one sample, sequenced in a study of cytomegalovirus exposure and HLA in healthy donors. Sequencing used immunoSEQ multiplex PCR; TCRdb keeps in-frame clones, though not all of them. The data contain 75,000 to 95,000 clones, 84% of them singletons. The sequenced material came from PBMCs. These receptor sequences come from a man aged 18-30 years in good health and CMV-seronegative. Both conserved end residues are part of each CDR3. Fields, in order: V gene, clone size, D gene, J gene, CDR3 DNA, CDR3 protein. A D gene is named only where the DNA matches it firmly. Rows may omit the clone size; those that give it use once, few, many or a size class.

V gene: TRBV7-2
clone size: .
D gene: .
J gene: TRBJ1-5
CDR3 DNA: TGTGCCAGCAGCTTAGGGCCGGGGGTCGGGAATCAGCCCCAGCATTTT
CDR3 protein: CASSLGPGVGNQPQHF

V gene: TRBV29-1
clone size: .
D gene: TRBD1
J gene: TRBJ1-2
CDR3 DNA: TGCAGCGTTTCAAATCATATTGCCAGGGGGAACTATGGCTACACCTTC
CDR3 protein: CSVSNHIARGNYGYTF

V gene: TRBV30
clone size: .
D gene: .
J gene: TRBJ1-2
CDR3 DNA: TGTGCCTGGAGCGCTCGGCAGGGCAACTATGGCTACACCTTC
CDR3 protein: CAWSARQGNYGYTF

V gene: TRBV11-2
clone size: .
D gene: .
J gene: TRBJ2-7
CDR3 DNA: TGTGCCAGCAGCCTGGGGGCCTCCTCCTACGAGCAGTACTTC
CDR3 protein: CASSLGASSYEQYF

V gene: TRBV5-1
clone size: .
D gene: .
J gene: TRBJ1-6
CDR3 DNA: TGCGCCAGCAGCCTCACAAGCGGGACCGAGAATTCACCCCTCCACTTT
CDR3 protein: CASSLTSGTENSPLHF

V gene: TRBV15
clone size: once
D gene: .
J gene: TRBJ2-7
CDR3 DNA: TGTGCCACCAGCAGAGGGGCACTCTACGAGCAGTACTTC
CDR3 protein: CATSRGALYEQYF

V gene: TRBV19
clone size: .
D gene: .
J gene: TRBJ2-7
CDR3 DNA: TGTGCCAGTAGTATCCCGGCAGGATCCTCCTACGAGCAGTACTTC
CDR3 protein: CASSIPAGSSYEQYF

V gene: TRBV5-1
clone size: .
D gene: TRBD1
J gene: TRBJ1-4
CDR3 DNA: TGCGCCAGCGGCTCATCCTCGGGACAGGGCAATGAAAAACTGTTTTTT
CDR3 protein: CASGSSSGQGNEKLFF

V gene: TRBV11-2
clone size: .
D gene: .
J gene: TRBJ1-1
CDR3 DNA: TGTGCCAGCAGCTTATTCGGGGTCTCAGTTGAAGCTTTCTTT
CDR3 protein: CASSLFGVSVEAFF

V gene: TRBV28
clone size: .
D gene: .
J gene: TRBJ1-1
CDR3 DNA: TGTGCCAGCAGAGGCCCCCCCGGGGGGGGGAACACTGAAGCTTTCTTT
CDR3 protein: CASRGPPGGGNTEAFF

V gene: TRBV7-9
clone size: .
D gene: TRBD1
J gene: TRBJ2-7
CDR3 DNA: TGTGCCAGCAGCCGGGACAGTCCCGAGCAGTACTTC
CDR3 protein: CASSRDSPEQYF

V gene: TRBV5-1
clone size: few
D gene: TRBD2
J gene: TRBJ2-7
CDR3 DNA: TGCGCCAGCAGCTTGACCGGGGCGGGAGGGCCGAGTGAGCAGTACTTC
CDR3 protein: CASSLTGAGGPSEQYF

V gene: TRBV6-6
clone size: .
D gene: .
J gene: TRBJ2-1
CDR3 DNA: TGTGCCAGCAGTGAGGCGGGACGGTCCTACAATGAGCAGTTCTTC
CDR3 protein: CASSEAGRSYNEQFF

V gene: TRBV28
clone size: .
D gene: .
J gene: TRBJ1-2
CDR3 DNA: .
CDR3 protein: CASSTSGRPEVGYTF

V gene: TRBV12-5
clone size: once
D gene: .
J gene: TRBJ1-1
CDR3 DNA: TGTGCTAGTGGTTTTTCTTTTGAAGCTTTCTTT
CDR3 protein: CASGFSFEAFF

V gene: TRBV7-9
clone size: .
D gene: TRBD1
J gene: TRBJ1-2
CDR3 DNA: TGTGCCAGCAGCCAAGGACAGGCGAACTATGGCTACACCTTC
CDR3 protein: CASSQGQANYGYTF

V gene: TRBV27
clone size: .
D gene: .
J gene: TRBJ1-4
CDR3 DNA: TGTGCCAGCAGCCTGAGACGACAGAAGGGGGAAAAACTGTTTTTT
CDR3 protein: CASSLRRQKGEKLFF

V gene: TRBV10-2
clone size: few
D gene: TRBD2
J gene: TRBJ2-3
CDR3 DNA: TGCGCCAGCAGAGTTTTAGCGGGAGGGAACACAGATACGCAGTATTTT
CDR3 protein: CASRVLAGGNTDTQYF

V gene: TRBV15
clone size: .
D gene: TRBD2
J gene: TRBJ2-1
CDR3 DNA: TGTGCCACCAGCAGACCCCTGGGGACTAGCGGGAGGGGGGGTGAGCAGTTCTTC
CDR3 protein: CATSRPLGTSGRGGEQFF

V gene: TRBV4-2
clone size: .
D gene: .
J gene: TRBJ2-1
CDR3 DNA: TGTGCCAGCAGCCAAGACCGGGACCGACGACAGGACAATGAGCAGTTCTTC
CDR3 protein: CASSQDRDRRQDNEQFF

V gene: TRBV29-1
clone size: few
D gene: TRBD1
J gene: TRBJ2-3
CDR3 DNA: TGCAGCGTACCGACAGGGCTGACAGATACGCAGTATTTT
CDR3 protein: CSVPTGLTDTQYF

V gene: TRBV19
clone size: once
D gene: TRBD1
J gene: TRBJ2-7
CDR3 DNA: TGTGCCAGTAGTATCGCGGACAGGGCCGAGCAGTACTTC
CDR3 protein: CASSIADRAEQYF

V gene: TRBV29-1
clone size: once
D gene: TRBD2
J gene: TRBJ2-1
CDR3 DNA: TGCAGCGTCAAGCGGGGGAGCTCCTACAATGAGCAGTTCTTC
CDR3 protein: CSVKRGSSYNEQFF

V gene: TRBV6-5
clone size: .
D gene: .
J gene: TRBJ1-1
CDR3 DNA: TGTGCCAGCAGACGTACCAGGGTTATGAACACTGAAGCTTTCTTT
CDR3 protein: CASRRTRVMNTEAFF

V gene: TRBV19
clone size: .
D gene: .
J gene: TRBJ1-5
CDR3 DNA: TGTGCCAGTAGTATTAGGAGGGGGGGGGATCAGCCCCAGCATTTT
CDR3 protein: CASSIRRGGDQPQHF

V gene: TRBV9
clone size: few
D gene: .
J gene: TRBJ1-4
CDR3 DNA: TGTGCCAGCAGCGTAGCTCAGGGTTTGGATGAAAAACTGTTTTTT
CDR3 protein: CASSVAQGLDEKLFF

V gene: TRBV5-1
clone size: .
D gene: .
J gene: TRBJ2-7
CDR3 DNA: TGCGCCAGCAACCCAGGGGGGTTCTACGAGCAGTACTTC
CDR3 protein: CASNPGGFYEQYF

V gene: TRBV6-6
clone size: .
D gene: TRBD2
J gene: TRBJ2-3
CDR3 DNA: TGTGCCAGCAGTTACTCTGGACTAGCGGGAGCAGATACGCAGTATTTT
CDR3 protein: CASSYSGLAGADTQYF

V gene: TRBV4-3
clone size: .
D gene: TRBD2
J gene: TRBJ2-1
CDR3 DNA: TGCGCCAGCAGCGCCGGGACTAGCGGGATTGTTGAGCAGTTCTTC
CDR3 protein: CASSAGTSGIVEQFF

V gene: TRBV13
clone size: .
D gene: .
J gene: TRBJ2-2
CDR3 DNA: TGTGCCAGCAGCCCGGAGCGGGGGGAGCTGTTTTTT
CDR3 protein: CASSPERGELFF

V gene: TRBV7-2
clone size: .
D gene: TRBD2
J gene: TRBJ2-7
CDR3 DNA: TGTGCCAGCACCCAAGCTAGCGGAGCCTACGAGCAGTACTTC
CDR3 protein: CASTQASGAYEQYF

V gene: TRBV18
clone size: once
D gene: TRBD1
J gene: TRBJ1-2
CDR3 DNA: TGTGCCAGCTCACCGACTGCAGGGGGTTACACCTTC
CDR3 protein: CASSPTAGGYTF

V gene: TRBV29-1
clone size: .
D gene: TRBD1
J gene: TRBJ2-7
CDR3 DNA: TGCAGCGTTGAGTCAGGGGGCTCCTACGAGCAGTACTTC
CDR3 protein: CSVESGGSYEQYF

V gene: TRBV30
clone size: .
D gene: .
J gene: TRBJ1-2
CDR3 DNA: TGTGCCTGGAGTGTCAGTCAGGGATATGGCTACACCTTC
CDR3 protein: CAWSVSQGYGYTF

V gene: TRBV18
clone size: .
D gene: TRBD2
J gene: TRBJ2-1
CDR3 DNA: TGTGCCAGCTCACCGGCTAGCGGGAGAAAGAATGAGCAGTTCTTC
CDR3 protein: CASSPASGRKNEQFF

V gene: TRBV14
clone size: .
D gene: .
J gene: TRBJ1-1
CDR3 DNA: TGTGCCAGCAGCACATACAGAACATCTGCGACTGAAGCTTTCTTT
CDR3 protein: CASSTYRTSATEAFF

V gene: TRBV15
clone size: .
D gene: .
J gene: TRBJ2-3
CDR3 DNA: TGTGCCACCAGCAGAGATCCGGTGGGCACAGATACGCAGTATTTT
CDR3 protein: CATSRDPVGTDTQYF

V gene: TRBV19
clone size: .
D gene: .
J gene: TRBJ2-1
CDR3 DNA: TGTGCCAGTAGTATAGGTTTGTCGGGAGCACGGGGTGAGCAGTTCTTC
CDR3 protein: CASSIGLSGARGEQFF

V gene: TRBV30
clone size: .
D gene: .
J gene: TRBJ1-4
CDR3 DNA: TGTGCCTGGAAGGAACAGTATAATGAAAAACTGTTTTTT
CDR3 protein: CAWKEQYNEKLFF

V gene: TRBV5-1
clone size: few
D gene: .
J gene: TRBJ2-7
CDR3 DNA: TGCGCCAGCAGCTTGGCCGCAGGAAGGGAGCAGTACTTC
CDR3 protein: CASSLAAGREQYF

V gene: TRBV29-1
clone size: .
D gene: TRBD2
J gene: TRBJ2-1
CDR3 DNA: TGCAGCGTTGTCGGACTAGCGAGGAATGAGCAGTTCTTC
CDR3 protein: CSVVGLARNEQFF

V gene: TRBV25-1
clone size: .
D gene: TRBD1
J gene: TRBJ1-3
CDR3 DNA: TGTGCCAGCAGTGAGGGGGGACAGGGAAACACCATATATTTT
CDR3 protein: CASSEGGQGNTIYF

V gene: TRBV11-2
clone size: .
D gene: TRBD1
J gene: TRBJ2-7
CDR3 DNA: TGTGCCAGCAGCCCCCTGGGACAGGGGTCCTACGAGCAGTACTTC
CDR3 protein: CASSPLGQGSYEQYF

V gene: TRBV29-1
clone size: .
D gene: .
J gene: TRBJ2-1
CDR3 DNA: TGCAGCGACGCAGGGTTTAGTGGGGAAAACAATGAGCAGTTCTTC
CDR3 protein: CSDAGFSGENNEQFF

V gene: TRBV7-7
clone size: few
D gene: TRBD2
J gene: TRBJ2-3
CDR3 DNA: TGTGCTAGCAGCTTATCGGCTAGCGGGACGGGGCCCCAGTATTTT
CDR3 protein: CASSLSASGTGPQYF

V gene: TRBV28
clone size: once
D gene: .
J gene: TRBJ1-5
CDR3 DNA: TGTGCCAGCAGTTTAGAGGGCGGCAATCAGCCCCAGCATTTT
CDR3 protein: CASSLEGGNQPQHF

V gene: TRBV25-1
clone size: few
D gene: TRBD2
J gene: TRBJ2-2
CDR3 DNA: TGTGCCAGCAGTACTAGCGGGAGGGACACCGGGGAGCTGTTTTTT
CDR3 protein: CASSTSGRDTGELFF

V gene: TRBV5-1
clone size: .
D gene: TRBD2
J gene: TRBJ2-7
CDR3 DNA: TGCGCCAGCAGCTTGGTGTCTAGCGGGGTCTACGAGCAGTACTTC
CDR3 protein: CASSLVSSGVYEQYF

V gene: TRBV6-5
clone size: .
D gene: .
J gene: TRBJ1-1
CDR3 DNA: TGTGCCAGCAGTCCCAGGTTCCCAAACACTGAAGCTTTCTTT
CDR3 protein: CASSPRFPNTEAFF

V gene: TRBV10-1
clone size: .
D gene: TRBD1
J gene: TRBJ2-7
CDR3 DNA: TGCGCCAGCTCACGGGGACAGCAATACGAGCAGTACTTC
CDR3 protein: CASSRGQQYEQYF

V gene: TRBV11-2
clone size: .
D gene: .
J gene: TRBJ1-2
CDR3 DNA: TGTGCCAGCAGCTCCCGGATTGCCCGGGTGTATTATGGCTACACCTTC
CDR3 protein: CASSSRIARVYYGYTF

V gene: TRBV19
clone size: few
D gene: TRBD2
J gene: TRBJ2-7
CDR3 DNA: TGTGCCAGTAGTATGGCGGGAGCAAGGTACGAGCAGTACTTC
CDR3 protein: CASSMAGARYEQYF

V gene: TRBV14
clone size: .
D gene: TRBD2
J gene: TRBJ2-1
CDR3 DNA: TGTGCCAGCAGCCTTCTTAGCGGGAGGGCTGAGTTCTTC
CDR3 protein: CASSLLSGRAEFF

V gene: TRBV5-1
clone size: .
D gene: TRBD1
J gene: TRBJ1-4
CDR3 DNA: TGCGCCAGCAGCTTCGGGACAGTAGATAATGAAAAACTGTTTTTT
CDR3 protein: CASSFGTVDNEKLFF

V gene: TRBV27
clone size: few
D gene: TRBD2
J gene: TRBJ2-7
CDR3 DNA: TGTGCCAGCAGGGGGGGACTAGCGGGAGCCTACGAGCAGTACTTC
CDR3 protein: CASRGGLAGAYEQYF

V gene: TRBV13
clone size: once
D gene: TRBD1
J gene: TRBJ1-2
CDR3 DNA: TGTGCCAGCCGGGACAGGGGATATGGCTACACCTTC
CDR3 protein: CASRDRGYGYTF

V gene: TRBV28
clone size: .
D gene: TRBD1
J gene: TRBJ2-3
CDR3 DNA: TGTGCCAGCAGTCTCCGACAGGGGGATACAGATACGCAGTATTTT
CDR3 protein: CASSLRQGDTDTQYF

V gene: TRBV5-6
clone size: once
D gene: TRBD1
J gene: TRBJ1-1
CDR3 DNA: TGTGCCAGCAGGGTACGGACAGGCCGTGAAGCTTTCTTT
CDR3 protein: CASRVRTGREAFF

V gene: TRBV6-5
clone size: .
D gene: .
J gene: TRBJ1-2
CDR3 DNA: TGTGCCAGCAGGCAGGGGCACGGTGGCTACACCTTC
CDR3 protein: CASRQGHGGYTF